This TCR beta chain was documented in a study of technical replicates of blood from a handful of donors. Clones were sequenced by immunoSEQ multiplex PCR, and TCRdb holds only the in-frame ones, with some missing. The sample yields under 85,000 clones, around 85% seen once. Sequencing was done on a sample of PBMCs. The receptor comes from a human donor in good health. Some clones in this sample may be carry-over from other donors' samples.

The CDR3 region has the DNA TGTGCCAGCATGCCGACTACTGGCTCCTACGAGCAGTACTTC. Protein product: CASMPTTGSYEQYF. V usage is TRBV5-6 and J usage is TRBJ2-7, with D maybe TRBD2 (5 bases). The V and J ends lost 6 bases and 0 bases respectively, with 13 bases between them. CDR3 length: 14 amino acids. CDR1 and CDR2 (germline): SGHDT, YYEEEE.